One and the same sample provided the 20 T cell receptor beta chains below, sequenced in a study of PD-L1 blockade in urothelial cancer. Libraries were prepared by immunoSEQ multiplex PCR; TCRdb keeps only in-frame clonotypes and omits some of them. The top ten clones hold roughly 8.2% of a sample with about 50,000 clones, approximately 90% of them seen once. Sequenced here: PBMCs, sampled around atezolizumab (anti-PD-L1) treatment. Receptors were obtained from a man aged 60-69 years with urothelial cancer.

The rearrangement links TRBV30 to TRBJ2-1; tentative D call: TRBD2 (5 bases). The CDR3 length is 14 residues. V was clipped by 2 bases and J by 1 base, with 9 bases between them. CDR1 is GTSNPN, CDR2 SVGIG, per germline (reference sequence). The CDR3 DNA follows: TGTGCCTGGAGTAGAGGGCTATCCTACAATGAGCAGTTCTTC. Its translation: CAWSRGLSYNEQFF.

V is TRBV19 and J is TRBJ2-4; D possibly corresponds to TRBD1 (6 bases). Germline loops: CDR1 LNHDA, CDR2 SQIVND (reference sequence). The CDR3 extends over 18 amino acids. The V gene lost 5 bases and the J gene lost 0 bases, with 20 bases spanning the gap. CDR3 residues: CASSEQSPTGLAKNIQYF. CDR3 bases: TGTGCCAGTAGTGAACAGTCCCCGACAGGATTAGCCAAAAACATTCAGTACTTC.

The chain joins TRBV18 to TRBJ2-1, with D tentatively TRBD2 (5 bases). This CDR3 has 15 amino acids. V was shortened by 1 base and J by 4 bases, with 11 bases between the two germline ends. Germline assignment: CDR1 KGHSH and CDR2 LQKENI. In DNA, the CDR3 is TGTGCCAGCTCACCACTTGCAACTAGTTACAATGAGCAGTTCTTC. Translating gives CASSPLATSYNEQFF.

The chain has TRBV25-1 and TRBJ2-1; the match to TRBD2 covers 12 bases. The CDR3 totals 16 residues. J gave up 4 bases and V 1 base, and 2 bases lay outside the gene matches. Germline values: CDR1 MGHDK, CDR2 SYGVNS. This chain's CDR3 is CASSEFGLAGYNEQFF. In nucleotides, the CDR3 is TGTGCCAGCAGTGAATTTGGACTAGCGGGGTACAATGAGCAGTTCTTC.

V usage is TRBV14 and J usage is TRBJ1-1; D remains ambiguous. V was shortened by 3 bases and J by 5 bases, with 7 bases between the two germline ends. Looked up from germline, CDR1 is SGHDN and CDR2 is FVKESK. The CDR3 covers 12 residues. CDR3 sequence (DNA): TGTGCCAGCAGCCAGACGAGGACTGAAGCTTTCTTT. As protein: CASSQTRTEAFF.

The chain couples TRBV5-1 to TRBJ2-4; D may be TRBD1 (5 bases). This CDR3 spans 13 amino acids. Germline CDR1 reads SGHRS; CDR2 reads YFSETQ. V shed 0 bases and J shed 9 bases, with 10 bases lying between them. For the CDR3, the DNA is TGCGCCAGCAGCTTGGCAGGGCGCAGCATTCAGTACTTC. Translating gives CASSLAGRSIQYF. The full variable domain, in which reference TRBV5-1 and TRBJ2-4 provide the parts outside the CDR3, is KAGVTQTPRYLIKTRGQQVTLSCSPISGHRSVSWYQQTPGQGLQFLFEYFSETQRNKGNFPGRFSGRQFSNSRSEMNVSTLELGDSALYLCASSLAGRSIQYFGAGTRLSVL.

J is TRBJ1-3 and V is TRBV29-1; D gene unclear. Trimming pared 7 bases from V and 2 bases from J, leaving 15 bases between. From germline, CDR1 is SQVTM and CDR2 ANQGSEA. The CDR3 is made up of 14 amino acids. The CDR3 sequence: CSASGMTAGNTIYF. For the CDR3, the DNA is TGCAGCGCCTCGGGGATGACGGCTGGAAACACCATATATTTT. Full variable domain (rest looked up from reference TRBV29-1 and TRBJ1-3): SAVISQKPSRDICQRGTSLTIQCQVDSQVTMMFWYRQQPGQSLTLIATANQGSEATYESGFVIDKFPISRPNLTFSTLTVSNMSPEDSSIYLCSASGMTAGNTIYFGEGSWLTVV.

The chain uses TRBV5-1 and TRBJ2-1, with D maybe TRBD1 (5 bases). The germline V gene encodes CDR1 SGHRS and CDR2 YFSETQ. The CDR3 loop spans 15 amino acids. V was pared by 6 bases and J by 0 bases, with 13 bases between. CDR3 coding DNA: TGCGCCAGCATGGAGTCAGGGATCTCCTACAATGAGCAGTTCTTC. Translation: CASMESGISYNEQFF.

The chain combines TRBV30 with TRBJ2-3, with 8 bases lining up with TRBD2. Germline CDR1 and CDR2: GTSNPN and SVGIG (reference sequence). This CDR3 is 14 amino acids long. With V trimmed by 3 bases and J by 3 bases, 5 bases remained unmatched. The CDR3 region has the DNA TGTGCCTGGAGACGGGGGGGCCCTACAGATACGCAGTATTTT. Translation gives CAWRRGGPTDTQYF.

The chain uses TRBV30 and TRBJ2-5; 10 nucleotides agree with TRBD1. This CDR3 is 15 amino acids long. Unmatched junction bases numbered 8, after V lost 2 bases and J lost 5 bases. Germline values: CDR1 GTSNPN, CDR2 SVGIG (reference sequence). The CDR3 DNA reads as TGTGCCTGGAGTCCCAAATGGACAGGGGGTGAGACCCAGTACTTC. Translated, it gives CAWSPKWTGGETQYF.

This clone was counted between two and nine times. The chain uses TRBV19 and TRBJ1-5; possible D gene TRBD1, 5 bases. V lost 7 bases and J 1 base, leaving 17 bases between the germline ends. The germline CDR1 and CDR2 sequences are LNHDA and SQIVND (reference sequence). CDR3 length: 16 residues. DNA for the CDR3: TGTGCCAGTATGAGTAGGGGTGTTAGCAGCAATCAGCCCCAGCATTTT. Its protein product is CASMSRGVSSNQPQHF.

The chain employs TRBV28 and TRBJ2-7; TRBD1 matches at 7 bases. The CDR3 has 14 residues. V shed 5 bases and J 4 bases; nucleotides not matched to a gene: 8. CDR1 and CDR2 (germline): MDHEN, SYDVKM. This CDR3 is CASSNPGTAYEQYF. CDR3 DNA: TGTGCCAGCAGTAATCCGGGGACAGCTTACGAGCAGTACTTC.

J is TRBJ1-4 and V is TRBV2; TRBD1 might be the D (6 bases). The CDR3 is 16 residues long. V shed 6 bases and J shed 4 bases, with 18 bases lying between them. CDR1 SNHLY and CDR2 FYNNEI come from the germline V gene. The CDR3 bases are TGTGCCAGCAGGGTAATAGAGGACAGCCGTAATGAAAAACTGTTTTTT. Translating it yields CASRVIEDSRNEKLFF.

The DNA of the CDR3 is TGTGCCAGCAGTGAAGTGTGGGTCAGGCTTGAAGCTTTCTTT. This translates into CASSEVWVRLEAFF. This chain connects TRBV6-1 to TRBJ1-1; D remains ambiguous. Trimming shortened V by 1 base and J by 7 bases, and 13 bases separated the two germline ends. The CDR3 spans 14 residues. Germline values: CDR1 MNHNS, CDR2 SASEGT.

The chain recombines TRBV6-1 with TRBJ2-7; perhaps TRBD1 as D (6 bases). CDR1 and CDR2 from the germline V gene are MNHNS and SASEGT. Trimming cost V 1 base and J 7 bases, with 14 bases left between them. This CDR3 region has 14 residues. In nucleotides, the CDR3 is TGTGCCAGCAGTGAAGGGACAGCCCGAAGAGAGCAGTACTTC. Protein product: CASSEGTARREQYF.

V and J are TRBV19 and TRBJ1-1; 7 nucleotides match TRBD1. The J segment lost 5 bases and the V segment lost 2 bases, leaving 5 bases of the junction unmatched. The CDR3 has 14 amino acids. The germline CDR1 and CDR2 sequences are LNHDA and SQIVND (reference sequence). CDR3 sequence (DNA): TGTGCCAGTAGTATACAGGGGGGCGGAACTGAAGCTTTCTTT. As protein: CASSIQGGGTEAFF.

This chain uses TRBV7-2 with TRBJ2-5; 9 nucleotides agree with TRBD1. From germline, CDR1 is SGHTA and CDR2 FQGNSA. This CDR3 is 16 amino acids long. Germline trimming cut 5 bases from V and 5 bases from J; bases unmatched to any gene: 12. CDR3 residues: CASSHNRGRFWETQYF. CDR3 DNA sequence: TGTGCCAGCAGCCATAACAGGGGGCGCTTCTGGGAGACCCAGTACTTC.

This chain uses TRBV7-2 with TRBJ1-1, with 10 positions matching TRBD1. The CDR3 spans 13 residues. Germline lookup yields CDR1 SGHTA and CDR2 FQGNSA. V was pared by 5 bases and J by 10 bases, with 7 bases of the junction left unmatched. The CDR3: CASSPGQGSGAFF. The CDR3 DNA reads TGTGCCAGCAGCCCGGGACAGGGGTCTGGAGCTTTCTTT.

J is TRBJ2-7 and V is TRBV2, with a possible D match to TRBD2 (6 bases). The V and J ends lost 4 bases and 7 bases respectively, with 8 bases between them. CDR1 and CDR2 from the germline V gene are SNHLY and FYNNEI. The CDR3 runs to 11 residues. This CDR3 reads CASSGTIEQYF. CDR3 nucleotides: TGTGCCAGCAGTGGGACTATTGAGCAGTACTTC.

This chain uses TRBV4-1 with TRBJ1-4, with D possibly being TRBD1 (6 bases). Trimming cost V 3 bases and J 4 bases, with 12 bases left between them. CDR3 size: 15 residues. Germline V CDR1 and CDR2: MGHRA, YSYEKL. This chain's CDR3 is CASSQAGGSNEKLFF. The CDR3 DNA reads TGCGCCAGCAGCCAGGCGGGGGGCAGTAATGAAAAACTGTTTTTT.